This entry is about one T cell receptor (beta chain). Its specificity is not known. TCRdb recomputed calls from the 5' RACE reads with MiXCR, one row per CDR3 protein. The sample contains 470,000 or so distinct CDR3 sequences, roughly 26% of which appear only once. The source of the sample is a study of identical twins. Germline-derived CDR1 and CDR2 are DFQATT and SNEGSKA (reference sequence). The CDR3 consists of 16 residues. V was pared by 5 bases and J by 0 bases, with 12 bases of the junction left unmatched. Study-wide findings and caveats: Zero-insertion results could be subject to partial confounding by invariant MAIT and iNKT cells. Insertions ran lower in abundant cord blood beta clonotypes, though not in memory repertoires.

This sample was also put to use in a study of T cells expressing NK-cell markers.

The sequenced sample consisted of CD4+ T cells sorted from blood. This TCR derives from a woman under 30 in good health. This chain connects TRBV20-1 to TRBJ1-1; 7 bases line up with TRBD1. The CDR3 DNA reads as TGCAGTGCTGACAGGGAGGGTGCGGTCGTGAACACTGAAGCTTTCTTT. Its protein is CSADREGAVVNTEAFF.